Given below is one T cell receptor beta chain in context. The antigen is unknown. Per the germline V gene, CDR1 is SGHVS and CDR2 is FNYEAQ. The CDR3 has 15 amino acids. The V end lost 5 bases, the J end lost 2 bases, and 15 bases lay between the germline ends. 60 Vbeta and 13 Jbeta primers were used in PCR. Here immunoSEQ multiplex PCR was the method, and the copy in TCRdb shows in-frame clones only, minus some. This table holds some 170,000 clones, about four fifths found once. This entry comes from a study of cytomegalovirus exposure and HLA in healthy donors. Findings and limits, study-wide: Confirmation in vitro established that a few CMV-associated chains were specific for CMV antigens.

The J gene is TRBJ1-1, the V gene TRBV7-6, with D tentatively TRBD1 (5 bases). The source is a woman aged 18-29 years in good health and CMV-seropositive. Sequencing used PBMCs. CDR3: CASSPLGGLNTEAFF. As DNA, the CDR3 is TGTGCCAGCAGCCCACTCGGGGGACTTAACACTGAAGCTTTCTTT.